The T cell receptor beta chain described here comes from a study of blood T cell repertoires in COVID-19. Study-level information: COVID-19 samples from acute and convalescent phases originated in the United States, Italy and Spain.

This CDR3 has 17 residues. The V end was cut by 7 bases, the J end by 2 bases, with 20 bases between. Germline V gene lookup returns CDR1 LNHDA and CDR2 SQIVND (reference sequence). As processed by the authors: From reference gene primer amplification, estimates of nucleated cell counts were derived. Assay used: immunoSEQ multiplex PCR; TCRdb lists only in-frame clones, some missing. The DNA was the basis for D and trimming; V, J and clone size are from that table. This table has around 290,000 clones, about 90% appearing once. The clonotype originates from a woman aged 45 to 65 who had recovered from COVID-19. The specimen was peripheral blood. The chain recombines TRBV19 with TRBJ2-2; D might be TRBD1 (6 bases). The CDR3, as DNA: TGTGCCAGTACCAACCCCGGCAGGGGTAGAAACACCGGGGAGCTGTTTTTT. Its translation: CASTNPGRGRNTGELFF.